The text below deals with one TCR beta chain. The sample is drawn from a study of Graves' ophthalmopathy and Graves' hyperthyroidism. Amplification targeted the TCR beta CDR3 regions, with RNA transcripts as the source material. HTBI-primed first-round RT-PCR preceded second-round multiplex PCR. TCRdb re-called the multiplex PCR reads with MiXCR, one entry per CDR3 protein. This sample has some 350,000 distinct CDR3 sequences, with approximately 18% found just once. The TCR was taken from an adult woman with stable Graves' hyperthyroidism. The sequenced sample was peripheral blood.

CDR3: CASSRTSGNPHGTQYF. CDR3 DNA sequence: TGTGCCAGCAGCCGGACTAGCGGTAACCCCCATGGTACGCAGTATTTT. V gene TRBV12-3 or TRBV12-4 combines with J gene TRBJ2-3, with 10 positions matching TRBD2. Trimming cost V 6 bases and J 8 bases; bases outside gene matches: 14. This CDR3 is 16 amino acids long.